This T cell receptor (beta chain) was identified in a study of PD-L1 blockade in urothelial cancer. At the level of the study: Atezolizumab, begun by patients in about 2014, was given at 1,200 mg intravenously every 3 weeks. Of about 29 patients, some 25 were males with bladder-origin urothelial cancer. Findings and caveats of the study: Enhanced expansion of tumor-associated blood clones at 3 weeks characterized durable-benefit patients.

Time point described: pretreatment peripheral blood. The table lists this clone with a count of one. Its antigen is undetermined. The CDR3 is 16 amino acids. Per the germline V gene, CDR1 is SGHNT and CDR2 is YYREEE (reference sequence). V lost 4 bases to trimming and J lost 6 bases; unmatched junction nucleotides: 9. The table came from immunoSEQ multiplex PCR; TCRdb's copy has only in-frame clones and leaves some out. The sample has more than 35,000 clones, around four fifths seen once. The origin of this receptor is a man older than 75 with urothelial cancer. Material: PBMCs, obtained around atezolizumab (anti-PD-L1) treatment. The chain links TRBV5-4 to TRBJ2-2, with 10 bases lining up with TRBD1. CDR3 sequence reads: CASSLPGTGAAGELFF. CDR3 nucleotides: TGTGCCAGCAGCCTCCCCGGGACAGGGGCCGCCGGGGAGCTGTTTTTT.